These 5 T cell receptor beta chains originate from one sample sequenced in a study of blood T cell repertoires in COVID-19. The table came from immunoSEQ multiplex PCR; TCRdb's copy has only in-frame clones and leaves some out. This sample has 250,000 to 350,000 clones, with 86% found just once. Sample: peripheral blood. These receptors were taken from a young woman with active or convalescent COVID-19.

This clone was observed once. The rearrangement uses TRBV5-6 and TRBJ2-3; TRBD2 matches 10 bases. Trimming cost V 4 bases and J 1 base; bases outside gene matches: 15. This CDR3 is 19 amino acids long. Germline CDR1 SGHDT, CDR2 YYEEEE. CDR3 protein: CASSLLAGGSIRGTDTQYF. CDR3 coding DNA: TGTGCCAGCAGCCTGTTAGCGGGGGGCTCGATTCGGGGCACAGATACGCAGTATTTT.

This chain uses TRBV30 with TRBJ2-2, with 7 bases lining up with TRBD1. CDR3 length: 14 amino acids. Germline V lookup: CDR1 GTSNPN, CDR2 SVGIG (reference sequence). With V trimmed by 7 bases and J by 2 bases, 7 bases remained unmatched. The CDR3 region is CAFRTGPNTGELFF. CDR3 coding DNA: TGTGCCTTCCGGACAGGACCAAACACCGGGGAGCTGTTTTTT.

This chain links TRBV6-2 or TRBV6-3 with TRBJ1-5; D gene unclear. Germline lookup yields CDR1 MNHEY and CDR2 SVGEGT. Trimming stripped 5 bases from V and 3 bases from J, with 11 bases between. This CDR3 is 14 amino acids long. The CDR3 loop reads CASSTVANNQPQHF. The CDR3 bases are TGTGCCAGCAGTACCGTTGCGAACAATCAGCCCCAGCATTTT.

The chain links TRBV28 to TRBJ2-7, with TRBD1 matching over 7 bases. CDR3 length: 15 residues. Germline loops: CDR1 MDHEN, CDR2 SYDVKM. The V gene end was trimmed by 8 bases and the J gene end by 0 bases; junction bases not matched to a gene: 10. The CDR3 DNA is TGTGCCAGCCGTGATCTGGGACAGATCTCCTACGAGCAGTACTTC. Its translation: CASRDLGQISYEQYF.

The J gene is TRBJ1-2, the V gene TRBV7-6, with TRBD1 matching 12 bases. Per germline, CDR1 SGHVS and CDR2 FNYEAQ. Trimming cost V 4 bases and J 3 bases; bases outside gene matches: 12. The CDR3 is 18 residues long. The DNA for the CDR3 is TGTGCCAGCAGCTCCCGTGGGACAGGGGGCATGAGGGACTATGGCTACACCTTC. This codes for CASSSRGTGGMRDYGYTF.